This T cell receptor beta chain came from a study of blood T cell repertoires in COVID-19. Measured with immunoSEQ multiplex PCR; TCRdb has only the in-frame clones, and not every one. The table lists some 130,000 clones, approximately 84% of them singletons. The ends lost 0 bases at V and 13 bases at J; junction bases unmatched: 6. The germline V gene has CDR1 SGHRS and CDR2 YFSETQ. This CDR3 has 12 residues. J is TRBJ2-7 and V is TRBV5-1; 8 bases are a match to TRBD1. The TCR was taken from a middle-aged man with acute COVID-19. Sequencing was carried out using PBMCs or T cells enriched from blood (not recorded which). The CDR3: CASSLDDRGEYF. CDR3 DNA: TGCGCCAGCAGCTTGGATGACAGGGGTGAATACTTC.